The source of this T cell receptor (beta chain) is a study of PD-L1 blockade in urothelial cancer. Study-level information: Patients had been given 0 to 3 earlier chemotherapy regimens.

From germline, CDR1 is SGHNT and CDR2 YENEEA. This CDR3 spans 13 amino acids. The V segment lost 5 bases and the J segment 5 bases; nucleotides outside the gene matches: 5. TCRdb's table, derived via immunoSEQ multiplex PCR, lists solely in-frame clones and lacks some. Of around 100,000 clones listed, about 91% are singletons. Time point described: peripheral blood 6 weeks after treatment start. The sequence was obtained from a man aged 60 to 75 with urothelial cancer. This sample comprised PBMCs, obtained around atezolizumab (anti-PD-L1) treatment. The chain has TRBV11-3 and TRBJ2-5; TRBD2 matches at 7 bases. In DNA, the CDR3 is TGTGCCAGCAGCCTAGGGACTATCGAGACCCAGTACTTC. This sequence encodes CASSLGTIETQYF.